The 18 T cell receptor beta chains presented below share a single source sample, sequenced in a study of T-cell memory formation after mild COVID-19. A single record per CDR3 protein comes from TCRdb applying MiXCR to the 5' RACE reads. The sample has more than 150,000 distinct CDR3 sequences; more than 9% are singletons. Sample: PBMCs or a T cell subset sorted from them (not recorded which). These receptors were collected from a man younger than 35 who had mild COVID-19 (a few samples of this study predate the infection). Cell type and time point are not known.

The chain links TRBV2 to TRBJ2-3, with D possibly called TRBD1 or TRBD2 (6 bases each). Germline CDR1 and CDR2: SNHLY and FYNNEI. The CDR3 is made up of 14 amino acids. V was trimmed by 4 bases and J by 3 bases, leaving 11 bases between them. The CDR3 region has the DNA TGTGCCAGCAGTGTTTTAGGGGGGACAGATACGCAGTATTTT. Its translation: CASSVLGGTDTQYF.

This clonotype has more than one count but fewer than ten. The chain uses TRBV28 and TRBJ1-1; a possible D gene is TRBD1 (5 bases). The germline CDR1 and CDR2 sequences are MDHEN and SYDVKM. V was cut by 5 bases and J by 3 bases, with 10 bases left in between. The CDR3 consists of 13 residues. The CDR3 DNA follows: TGTGCCAGCAGTCCACAGGTCTACACTGAAGCTTTCTTT. This encodes CASSPQVYTEAFF. Combining the CDR3 with reference TRBV28 and TRBJ1-1 gives the whole variable domain DVKVTQSSRYLVKRTGEKVFLECVQDMDHENMFWYRQDPGLGLRLIYFSYDVKMKEKGDIPEGYSVSREKKERFSLILESASTNQTSMYLCASSPQVYTEAFFGQGTRLTVV.

This clonotype was detected ten times or more. This rearrangement joins TRBV6-2 or TRBV6-3 to TRBJ2-5; 12 bases agree with TRBD2. CDR1 MNHEY and CDR2 SVGEGT come from the germline V gene. The CDR3 length is 15 residues. V dropped 6 bases and J dropped 5; count of bases not matched to a gene: 7. Here the CDR3 reads CASSRRLAGVETQYF. The CDR3 DNA reads TGTGCCAGCAGCCGCCGACTAGCGGGGGTGGAGACCCAGTACTTC.

This clonotype was counted between two and nine times. The V call is TRBV29-1, the J call TRBJ2-2; 11 bases map to TRBD1. The CDR3 length is 14 residues. V lost 6 bases to trimming and J lost 4 bases; unmatched junction nucleotides: 4. Germline assignment: CDR1 SQVTM and CDR2 ANQGSEA. CDR3 nucleotides: TGCAGCGTAGCGGACAGGGGGCGCACCGGGGAGCTGTTTTTT. Its translation is CSVADRGRTGELFF.

The V and J genes are TRBV20-1 and TRBJ2-1; TRBD1 matches 9 bases. V trimming: 6 bases; J trimming: 3 bases; junction bases outside the gene matches: 9. Germline CDR1 is DFQATT and CDR2 is SNEGSKA (reference sequence). The CDR3 spans 15 residues. The CDR3 nucleotides are TGCAGTGCCCTGAACTCGGGACAGGGCTACAATGAGCAGTTCTTC. Amino acids: CSALNSGQGYNEQFF.

This chain links TRBV6-2 or TRBV6-3 with TRBJ1-4, with D uncertain. Deletions cut 0 bases from V and 7 bases from J, with 9 bases between. Germline-derived CDR1 and CDR2 are MNHEY and SVGEGT. This CDR3 comprises 14 residues. CDR3 bases: TGTGCCAGCAGTTACTCGGTAAAGATTGAAAAACTGTTTTTT. Translation gives CASSYSVKIEKLFF.

This clonotype was counted ten times or more. The chain is built from TRBV7-3 and TRBJ2-2; tentative D call: TRBD1 (5 bases). This CDR3 contains 15 residues. V dropped 5 bases and J dropped 1 base, with 11 bases sitting between them. Germline assignment: CDR1 SGHTA and CDR2 FQGTGA. CDR3 protein: CASSRTPLNTGELFF. CDR3 bases: TGTGCCAGCAGCCGGACACCGTTGAACACCGGGGAGCTGTTTTTT.

The rearrangement links TRBV2 to TRBJ2-1, with a weak D call TRBD1 (5 bases). Trimming left V 6 bases short and J 6 bases short, with 15 bases between. CDR3 length equals 14 residues. From germline, CDR1 is SNHLY and CDR2 FYNNEI. The CDR3 nucleotides are TGTGCCAGCAGATACTACAAGGGGATCAATGAGCAGTTCTTC. Amino acid sequence: CASRYYKGINEQFF.

This chain joins TRBV7-2 and TRBJ2-4, with 7 bases identical to TRBD1. CDR1 SGHTA and CDR2 FQGNSA come from the germline V gene. This CDR3 has 14 residues. Trimming cost V 5 bases and J 6 bases; bases outside gene matches: 7. Here the CDR3 DNA reads TGTGCCAGCAGCAATGACAGGGTGATAAACATTCAGTACTTC. Translated, it gives CASSNDRVINIQYF.

The chain employs TRBV29-1 and TRBJ1-1; D remains unclear. The germline V and J ends were trimmed by 7 bases and 0 bases, with 21 bases remaining between them. Germline CDR1 is SQVTM and CDR2 is ANQGSEA. This CDR3 has 16 amino acids. The CDR3 nucleotides are TGCAGCGGCAGGATCCCTGGGAGGAGTATGAACACTGAAGCTTTCTTT. As protein: CSGRIPGRSMNTEAFF.

The chain has TRBV4-2 and TRBJ1-4; D not certain. V was pared by 1 base and J by 6 bases, with 15 bases between. Germline V gene sequence: CDR1 LGHNA, CDR2 YNFKEQ. The CDR3 contains 16 residues. This chain's CDR3 is CASSQVVGLEYEKLFF. The DNA for the CDR3 is TGTGCCAGCAGCCAAGTAGTAGGCCTTGAGTATGAAAAACTGTTTTTT.

The chain recombines TRBV11-2 with TRBJ2-7, with D maybe TRBD1 (6 bases). Trimming shortened V by 4 bases and J by 2 bases, and 15 bases separated the two germline ends. This CDR3 spans 15 amino acids. CDR1 and CDR2 (germline): SGHAT, FQNNGV. The CDR3 nucleotides read TGTGCCAGCAGCTCGCCCGACAGGCAAACCTACGAGCAGTACTTC. As protein: CASSSPDRQTYEQYF. The full variable domain, completed using reference TRBV11-2 and TRBJ2-7, is EAGVAQSPRYKIIEKRQSVAFWCNPISGHATLYWYQQILGQGPKLLIQFQNNGVVDDSQLPKDRFSAERLKGVDSTLKIQPAKLEDSAVYLCASSSPDRQTYEQYFGPGTRLTVT.

This clonotype was seen a few times. V usage is TRBV12-3 or TRBV12-4 and J usage is TRBJ2-2; 8 bases agree with TRBD1. This CDR3 region has 16 residues. The V and J ends lost 9 bases and 0 bases, in that order; junction bases with no gene match: 9. The CDR3 protein is CASFLDRGANTGELFF. CDR3 DNA: TGTGCCAGTTTCCTCGACAGGGGTGCGAACACCGGGGAGCTGTTTTTT.

The V call is TRBV12-3 or TRBV12-4, the J call TRBJ2-7; D is unresolved. This CDR3 is 14 amino acids long. V was shortened by 6 bases and J by 5 bases, with 17 bases between the two germline ends. The CDR3 nucleotides read TGTGCCAGCAGCCTTCGAAATTCAATTGACGAGCAGTACTTC. Encoded protein: CASSLRNSIDEQYF.

This clonotype was counted a few times. The rearrangement links TRBV12-3 or TRBV12-4 to TRBJ1-4; 9 bases match TRBD1. This CDR3 is 19 amino acids long. The V and J ends lost 3 bases and 3 bases, in that order; junction bases with no gene match: 14. The CDR3 spells CASSFLFRDRVMSNEKLFF. CDR3 bases: TGTGCCAGCAGTTTTCTCTTTCGGGACAGGGTGATGTCTAATGAAAAACTGTTTTTT.

The chain joins TRBV11-2 to TRBJ2-3; 8 bases fit TRBD1. Germline V gene lookup returns CDR1 SGHAT and CDR2 FQNNGV. The CDR3 is 16 residues long. J lost 4 bases, V lost 5 bases, and 11 bases had no gene match. CDR3 in amino acids: CASSTVGTGGADTQYF. DNA for the CDR3: TGTGCCAGCAGCACAGTCGGGACAGGAGGGGCAGATACGCAGTATTTT.

This clonotype was picked up a small number of times. The rearrangement uses TRBV7-3 and TRBJ1-2; tentative D call: TRBD1 (6 bases). Germline V lookup: CDR1 SGHTA, CDR2 FQGTGA. Trimming removed 6 bases at V and 8 bases at J, with 16 bases between. The CDR3 loop spans 13 amino acids. CDR3 sequence reads: CASSPSTGKGYTF. CDR3 DNA sequence: TGTGCCAGCAGTCCTTCTACAGGGAAGGGCTACACCTTC.

This clonotype was observed a few times. The chain carries TRBV7-2 and TRBJ2-7, with a possible D match to TRBD1 (7 bases). The CDR3 totals 18 residues. In germline, CDR1 is SGHTA, CDR2 FQGNSA. Trimming shortened V by 2 bases and J by 1 base, and 21 bases separated the two germline ends. The CDR3: CASSLSGGGTEFSYEQYV. DNA for the CDR3: TGTGCCAGCAGCTTAAGTGGAGGGGGCACTGAATTTTCCTACGAGCAGTACGTC.